A few counts support the clone carrying this T cell receptor (beta chain). What it binds is unknown. The study sampled nominally healthy donors, though unrecorded immune exposures were likely. The sample belongs to a study of cytomegalovirus exposure and HLA in healthy donors. With 60 Vbeta and 13 Jbeta primers, the PCR was carried out. Generated by immunoSEQ multiplex PCR, the TCRdb table keeps only in-frame clones and is missing some. Seen here are approximately 140,000 clones, 60% to 85% observed once, and the top ten hold about an eighth. The study's findings and limits: Researchers reported in a later analysis that a missense DCLRE1C variant was tied to TCR beta V- and J-gene trimming. Productive status was seen about 87% or about 30% of the time for most TCR beta V segments in an earlier analysis.

The ends were cut back, 5 bases at V and 5 bases at J, with 15 bases in the middle. Germline-derived CDR1 and CDR2 are SGHTA and FQGTGA. CDR3 size: 14 residues. Material: PBMCs. This TCR was sampled from a man in his forties in good health and CMV-seropositive. V is TRBV7-3 and J is TRBJ1-1; D is perhaps TRBD1 (5 bases). CDR3 residues: CASSLQGGGTEAFF. Here the CDR3 DNA reads TGTGCCAGCAGCCTTCAGGGTGGAGGGACTGAAGCTTTCTTT.